This T cell receptor beta chain was recorded in a study of blood T cell repertoires in COVID-19. For the study at large: Samples came from the United States, Italy and Spain, spanning acute and convalescent COVID-19. PBMCs, B-cell-depleted T cells, or T cells were the source of the cDNA or gDNA that made up the material.

Grouping used clinical history reported by participants in a survey and questionnaire. The authors' processing: By means of reference gene primer amplification, nucleated cell counts were estimated. Assay used: immunoSEQ multiplex PCR; TCRdb lists only in-frame clones, some missing. The DNA was the basis for D and trimming; V, J and clone size are from that table. The repertoire consists of roughly 190,000 clones, with around 80% occurring once and the leading ten covering about a sixth. The TCR comes from a woman between 45 and 65 years old with acute COVID-19. Sample: PBMCs or T cells enriched from blood (not recorded which).

DNA for the CDR3: TGTGCCAGCAGTCTTGATAGTCAGCCCCAGCATTTT. This encodes CASSLDSQPQHF. The rearrangement links TRBV7-9 to TRBJ1-5; D is ambiguous. Per germline, CDR1 SEHNR and CDR2 FQNEAQ (reference sequence). The CDR3 loop spans 12 amino acids. Trimming took off 6 bases at V and 6 bases at J, with 9 bases between the two ends.